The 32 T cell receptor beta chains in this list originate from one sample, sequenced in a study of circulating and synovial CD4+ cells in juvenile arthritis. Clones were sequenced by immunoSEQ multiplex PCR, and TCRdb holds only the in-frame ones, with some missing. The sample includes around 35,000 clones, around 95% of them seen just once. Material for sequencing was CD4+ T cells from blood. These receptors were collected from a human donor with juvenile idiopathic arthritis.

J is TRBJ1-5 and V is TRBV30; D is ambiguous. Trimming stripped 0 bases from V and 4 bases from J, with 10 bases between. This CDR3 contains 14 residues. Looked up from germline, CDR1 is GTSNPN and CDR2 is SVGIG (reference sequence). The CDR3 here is CAWSVSQVNQPQHF. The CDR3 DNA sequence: TGTGCCTGGAGTGTAAGCCAGGTGAATCAGCCCCAGCATTTT.

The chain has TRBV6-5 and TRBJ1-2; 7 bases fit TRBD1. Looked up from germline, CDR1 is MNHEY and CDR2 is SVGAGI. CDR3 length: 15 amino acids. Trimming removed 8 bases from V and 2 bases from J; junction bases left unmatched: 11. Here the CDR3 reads CASAGPGQPNYGYTF. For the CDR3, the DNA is TGTGCCAGCGCGGGACCGGGACAGCCAAACTATGGCTACACCTTC.

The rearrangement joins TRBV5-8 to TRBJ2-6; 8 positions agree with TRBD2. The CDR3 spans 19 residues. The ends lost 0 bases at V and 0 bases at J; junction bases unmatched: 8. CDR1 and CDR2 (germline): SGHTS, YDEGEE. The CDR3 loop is CASSLETLAGDSGANVLTF. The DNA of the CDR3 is TGTGCCAGCAGCTTGGAAACGCTAGCGGGTGACTCTGGGGCCAACGTCCTGACTTTC.

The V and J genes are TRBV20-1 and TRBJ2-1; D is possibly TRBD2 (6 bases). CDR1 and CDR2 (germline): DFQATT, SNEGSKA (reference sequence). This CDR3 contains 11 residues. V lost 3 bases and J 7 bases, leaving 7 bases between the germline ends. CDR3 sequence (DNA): TGCAGTGCTAGTCGGGAGAATGAGCAGTTCTTC. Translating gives CSASRENEQFF.

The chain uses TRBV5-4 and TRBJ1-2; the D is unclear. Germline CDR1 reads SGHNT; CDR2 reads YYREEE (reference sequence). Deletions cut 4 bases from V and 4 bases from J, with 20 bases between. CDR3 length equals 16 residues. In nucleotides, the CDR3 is TGTGCCAGCAGCCAAGCCGCAGGCCGGAACATCTATGGCTACACCTTC. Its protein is CASSQAAGRNIYGYTF.

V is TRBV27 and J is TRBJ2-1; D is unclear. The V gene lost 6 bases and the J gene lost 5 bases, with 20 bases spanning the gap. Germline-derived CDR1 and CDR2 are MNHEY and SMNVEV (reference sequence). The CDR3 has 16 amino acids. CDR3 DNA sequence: TGTGCCAGCAGCGTCCCTTCGCGATATCCAAACAATGAGCAGTTCTTC. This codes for CASSVPSRYPNNEQFF.

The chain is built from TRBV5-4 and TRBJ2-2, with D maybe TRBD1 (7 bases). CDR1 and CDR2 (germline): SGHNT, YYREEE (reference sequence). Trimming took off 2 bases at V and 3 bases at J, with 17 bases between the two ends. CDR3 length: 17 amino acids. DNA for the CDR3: TGTGCCAGCAGCTTAGGTTCAGGGGGGAGTCACACCGGGGAGCTGTTTTTT. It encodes CASSLGSGGSHTGELFF.

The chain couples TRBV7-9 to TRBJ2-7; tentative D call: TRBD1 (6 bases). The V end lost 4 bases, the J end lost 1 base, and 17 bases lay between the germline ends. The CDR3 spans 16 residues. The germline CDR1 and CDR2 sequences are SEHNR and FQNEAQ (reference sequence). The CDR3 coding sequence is TGTGCCAGCAGCTCTTCACAGGGAAGAATGTCCTACGAGCAGTACTTC. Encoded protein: CASSSSQGRMSYEQYF.

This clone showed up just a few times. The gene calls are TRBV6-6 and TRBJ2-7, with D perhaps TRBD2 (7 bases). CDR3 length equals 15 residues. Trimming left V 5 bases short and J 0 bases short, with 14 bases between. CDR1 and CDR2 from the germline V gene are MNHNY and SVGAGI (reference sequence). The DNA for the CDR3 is TGTGCCAGCAGTATCGCGGGGGCGCGCTCCTACGAGCAGTACTTC. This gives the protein CASSIAGARSYEQYF.

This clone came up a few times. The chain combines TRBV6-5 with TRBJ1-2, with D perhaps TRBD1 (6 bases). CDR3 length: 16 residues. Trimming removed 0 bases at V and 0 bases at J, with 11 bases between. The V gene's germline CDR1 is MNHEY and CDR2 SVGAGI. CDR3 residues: CASSYSGQLANYGYTF. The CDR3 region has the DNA TGTGCCAGCAGTTACTCCGGACAGTTAGCTAACTATGGCTACACCTTC.

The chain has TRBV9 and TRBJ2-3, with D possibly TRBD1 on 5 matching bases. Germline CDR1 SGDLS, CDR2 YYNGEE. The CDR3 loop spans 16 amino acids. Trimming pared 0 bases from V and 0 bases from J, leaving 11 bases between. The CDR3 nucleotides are TGTGCCAGCAGCGTAGAAGACAGACCAAGCACAGATACGCAGTATTTT. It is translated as CASSVEDRPSTDTQYF.

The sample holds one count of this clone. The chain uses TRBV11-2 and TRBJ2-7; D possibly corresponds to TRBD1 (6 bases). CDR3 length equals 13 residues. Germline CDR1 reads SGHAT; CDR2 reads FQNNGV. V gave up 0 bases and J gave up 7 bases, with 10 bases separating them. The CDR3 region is CASSLEQGQEQYF. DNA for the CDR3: TGTGCCAGCAGCTTAGAGCAGGGGCAAGAGCAGTACTTC.

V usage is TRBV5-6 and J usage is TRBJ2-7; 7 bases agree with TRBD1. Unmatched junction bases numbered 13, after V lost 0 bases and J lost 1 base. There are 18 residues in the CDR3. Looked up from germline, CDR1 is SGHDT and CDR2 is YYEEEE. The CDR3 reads CASSLDRGRLEWSYEQYF. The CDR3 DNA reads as TGTGCCAGCAGCTTGGATAGGGGGCGCTTAGAGTGGTCCTACGAGCAGTACTTC.

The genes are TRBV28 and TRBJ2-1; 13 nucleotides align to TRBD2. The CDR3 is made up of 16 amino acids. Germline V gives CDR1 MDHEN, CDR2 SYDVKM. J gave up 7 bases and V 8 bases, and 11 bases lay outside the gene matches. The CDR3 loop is CASGPVGLAGENEQFF. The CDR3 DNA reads TGTGCCAGCGGTCCCGTCGGACTAGCGGGAGAGAATGAGCAGTTCTTC.

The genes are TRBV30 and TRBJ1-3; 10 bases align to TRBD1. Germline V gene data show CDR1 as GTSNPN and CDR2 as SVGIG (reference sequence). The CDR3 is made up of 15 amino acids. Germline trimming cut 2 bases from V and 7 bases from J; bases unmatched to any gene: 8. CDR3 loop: CAWSLEPGQGNTIYF. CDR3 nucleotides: TGTGCCTGGAGTCTAGAACCGGGACAGGGGAACACCATATATTTT.

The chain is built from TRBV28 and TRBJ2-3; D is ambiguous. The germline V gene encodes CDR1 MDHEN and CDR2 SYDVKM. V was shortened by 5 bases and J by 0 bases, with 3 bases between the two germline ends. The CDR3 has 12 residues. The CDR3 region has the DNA TGTGCCAGCAGTCCTAGCACAGATACGCAGTATTTT. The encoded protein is CASSPSTDTQYF.

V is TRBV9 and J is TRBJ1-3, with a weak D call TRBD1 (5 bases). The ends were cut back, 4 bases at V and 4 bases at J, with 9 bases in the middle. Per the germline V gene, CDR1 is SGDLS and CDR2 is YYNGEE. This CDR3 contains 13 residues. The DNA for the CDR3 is TGTGCCAGCAGCCAGGGTTACGGAAACACCATATATTTT. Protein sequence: CASSQGYGNTIYF.

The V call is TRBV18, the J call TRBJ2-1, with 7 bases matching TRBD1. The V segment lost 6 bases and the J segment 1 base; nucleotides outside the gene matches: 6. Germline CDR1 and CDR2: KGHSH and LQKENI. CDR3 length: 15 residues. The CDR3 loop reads CASSVRDRSYNEQFF. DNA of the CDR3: TGTGCCAGCTCGGTCCGGGACAGATCCTACAATGAGCAGTTCTTC.

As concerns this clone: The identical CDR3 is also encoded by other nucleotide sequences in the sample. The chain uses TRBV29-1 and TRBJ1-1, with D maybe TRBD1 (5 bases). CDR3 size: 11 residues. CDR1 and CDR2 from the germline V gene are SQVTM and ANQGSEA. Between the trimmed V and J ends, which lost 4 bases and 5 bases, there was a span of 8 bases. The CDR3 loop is CSVARVTEAFF. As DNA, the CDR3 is TGCAGCGTTGCCAGGGTAACTGAAGCTTTCTTT.

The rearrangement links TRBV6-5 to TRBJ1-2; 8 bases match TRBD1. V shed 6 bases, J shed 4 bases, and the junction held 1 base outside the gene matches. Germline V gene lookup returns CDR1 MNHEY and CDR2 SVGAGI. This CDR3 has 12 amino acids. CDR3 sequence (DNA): TGTGCCAGCAGGACAGGGGTCTATGGCTACACCTTC. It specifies CASRTGVYGYTF.

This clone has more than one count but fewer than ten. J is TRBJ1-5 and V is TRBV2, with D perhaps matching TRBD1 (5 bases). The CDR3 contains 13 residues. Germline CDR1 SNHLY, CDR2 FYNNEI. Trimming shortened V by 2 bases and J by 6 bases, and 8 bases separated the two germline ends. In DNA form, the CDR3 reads TGTGCCAGCAGTGAACAGGGTTTTCAGCCCCAGCATTTT. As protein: CASSEQGFQPQHF.

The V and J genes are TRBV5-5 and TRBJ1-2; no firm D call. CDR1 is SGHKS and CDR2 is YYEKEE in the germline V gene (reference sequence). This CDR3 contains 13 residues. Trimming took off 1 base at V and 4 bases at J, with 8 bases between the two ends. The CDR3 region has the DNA TGTGCCAGCAGCTTGACATCAGTCTATGGCTACACCTTC. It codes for CASSLTSVYGYTF.

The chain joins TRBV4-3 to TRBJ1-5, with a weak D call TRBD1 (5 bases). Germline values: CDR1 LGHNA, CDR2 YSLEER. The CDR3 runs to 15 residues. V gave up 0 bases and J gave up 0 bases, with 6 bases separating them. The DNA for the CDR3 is TGCGCCAGCAGCCAAGACAGGGCTAGCAATCAGCCCCAGCATTTT. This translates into CASSQDRASNQPQHF.

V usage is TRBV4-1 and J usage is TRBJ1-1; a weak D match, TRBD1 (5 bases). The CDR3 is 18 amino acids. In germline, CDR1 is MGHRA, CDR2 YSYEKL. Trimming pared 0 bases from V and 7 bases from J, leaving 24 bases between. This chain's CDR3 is CASSQDLGTYLGGVEAFF. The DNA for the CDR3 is TGCGCCAGCAGCCAAGATCTGGGGACTTACCTGGGGGGAGTTGAAGCTTTCTTT.

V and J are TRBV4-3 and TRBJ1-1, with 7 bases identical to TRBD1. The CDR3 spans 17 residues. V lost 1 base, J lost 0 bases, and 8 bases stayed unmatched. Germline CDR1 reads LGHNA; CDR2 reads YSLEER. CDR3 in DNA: TGCGCCAGCAGCCAAGTCATGGACAGGCTCATGAACACTGAAGCTTTCTTT. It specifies CASSQVMDRLMNTEAFF.

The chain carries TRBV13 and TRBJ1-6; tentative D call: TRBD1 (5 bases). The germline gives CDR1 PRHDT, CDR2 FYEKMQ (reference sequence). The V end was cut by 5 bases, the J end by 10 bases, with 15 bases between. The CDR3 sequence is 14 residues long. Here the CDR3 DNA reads TGTGCCAGCAGCAAAGGGCCAGGGAAGTCACCCCTCCACTTT. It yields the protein CASSKGPGKSPLHF. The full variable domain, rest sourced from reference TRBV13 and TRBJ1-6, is AAGVIQSPRHLIKEKRETATLKCYPIPRHDTVYWYQQGPGQDPQFLISFYEKMQSDKGSIPDRFSAQQFSDYHSELNMSSLELGDSALYFCASSKGPGKSPLHFGNGTRLTVT.

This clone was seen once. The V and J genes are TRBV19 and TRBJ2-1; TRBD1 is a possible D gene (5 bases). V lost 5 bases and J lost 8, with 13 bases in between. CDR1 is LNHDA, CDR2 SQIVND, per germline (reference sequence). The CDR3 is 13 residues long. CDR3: CASSPGRVDEQFF. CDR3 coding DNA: TGTGCCAGTAGTCCGGGCAGGGTGGATGAGCAGTTCTTC.

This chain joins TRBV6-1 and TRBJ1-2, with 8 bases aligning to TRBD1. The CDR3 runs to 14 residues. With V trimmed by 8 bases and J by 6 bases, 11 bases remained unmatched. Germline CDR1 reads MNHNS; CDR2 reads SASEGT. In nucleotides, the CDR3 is TGTGCCAGCGCCCAGGGGGCGCTAGGGGATGGCTACACCTTC. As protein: CASAQGALGDGYTF.

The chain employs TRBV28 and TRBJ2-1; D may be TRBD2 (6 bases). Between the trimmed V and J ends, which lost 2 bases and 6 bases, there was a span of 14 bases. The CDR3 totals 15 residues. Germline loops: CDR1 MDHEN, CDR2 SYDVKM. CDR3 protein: CASSLEDYRRNEQFF. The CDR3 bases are TGTGCCAGCAGTTTAGAGGACTACCGTCGCAATGAGCAGTTCTTC.

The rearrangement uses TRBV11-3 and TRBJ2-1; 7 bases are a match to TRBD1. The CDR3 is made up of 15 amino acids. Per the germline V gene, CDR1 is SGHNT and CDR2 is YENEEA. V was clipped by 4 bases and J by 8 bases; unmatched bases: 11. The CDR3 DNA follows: TGTGCCAGCAGCTCGGGACAGCGGACCATGGATGAGCAGTTCTTC. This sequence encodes CASSSGQRTMDEQFF.

The CDR3 is CASHMGQVWNTGELFF. CDR3 nucleotides: TGTGCCAGCCATATGGGGCAGGTTTGGAACACCGGGGAGCTGTTTTTT. V gene TRBV28 combines with J gene TRBJ2-2, with D possibly matching TRBD1 (5 bases). CDR1 is MDHEN, CDR2 SYDVKM, per germline. This CDR3 has 16 residues. V lost 8 bases to trimming and J lost 1 base, with 17 bases between them.

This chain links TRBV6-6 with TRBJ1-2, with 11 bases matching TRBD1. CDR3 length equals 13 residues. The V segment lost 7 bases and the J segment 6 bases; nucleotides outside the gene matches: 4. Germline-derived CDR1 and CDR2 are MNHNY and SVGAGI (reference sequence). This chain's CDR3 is CASNRDRGNGYTF. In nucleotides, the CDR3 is TGTGCCAGCAATAGGGACAGGGGGAATGGCTACACCTTC.